Following are 2 T cell receptor beta chains from one sample sequenced in a study of blood T cell repertoires in COVID-19 (TCRdb year 2020). The library was prepared using the immunoSEQ multiplex PCR assay. TCRdb obtained this table from immuneACCESS and retained in-frame rearrangements with V and J assigned. These tables miss some clones; where compared with another copy, unresolved V genes account for less than half of the shortfall, and the remainder is unexplained. For this sample the table gives 150,000 to 200,000 clones, of which just under 80% were detected only once. The top ten hold roughly 14% of the sample. The sample consisted of peripheral blood. The source is a woman aged 80 or older with acute or convalescent COVID-19.

A word on this clone: This CDR3 is also generated by other DNA sequences in the sample. The chain joins TRBV11-2 to TRBJ2-7; D perhaps matches TRBD1 (5 bases). Germline CDR1 reads SGHAT; CDR2 reads FQNNGV. The ends were cut back, 5 bases at V and 4 bases at J, with 9 bases in the middle. This CDR3 has 12 amino acids. CDR3 in amino acids: CASSPQGYEQYF. The CDR3, as DNA: TGTGCCAGCAGCCCCCAGGGATACGAGCAGTACTTC. Full variable domain (missing parts from reference TRBV11-2 and TRBJ2-7): EAGVAQSPRYKIIEKRQSVAFWCNPISGHATLYWYQQILGQGPKLLIQFQNNGVVDDSQLPKDRFSAERLKGVDSTLKIQPAKLEDSAVYLCASSPQGYEQYFGPGTRLTVT.

The chain employs TRBV10-2 and TRBJ2-7; tentative D call: TRBD1 (5 bases). V was shortened by 2 bases and J by 1 base, with 9 bases between the two germline ends. Per the germline V gene, CDR1 is WSHSY and CDR2 is SAAADI. The length of the CDR3 is 14 residues. This CDR3 reads CASSERTPSYEQYF. The CDR3, as DNA: TGCGCCAGCAGTGAGAGGACACCTTCCTACGAGCAGTACTTC.